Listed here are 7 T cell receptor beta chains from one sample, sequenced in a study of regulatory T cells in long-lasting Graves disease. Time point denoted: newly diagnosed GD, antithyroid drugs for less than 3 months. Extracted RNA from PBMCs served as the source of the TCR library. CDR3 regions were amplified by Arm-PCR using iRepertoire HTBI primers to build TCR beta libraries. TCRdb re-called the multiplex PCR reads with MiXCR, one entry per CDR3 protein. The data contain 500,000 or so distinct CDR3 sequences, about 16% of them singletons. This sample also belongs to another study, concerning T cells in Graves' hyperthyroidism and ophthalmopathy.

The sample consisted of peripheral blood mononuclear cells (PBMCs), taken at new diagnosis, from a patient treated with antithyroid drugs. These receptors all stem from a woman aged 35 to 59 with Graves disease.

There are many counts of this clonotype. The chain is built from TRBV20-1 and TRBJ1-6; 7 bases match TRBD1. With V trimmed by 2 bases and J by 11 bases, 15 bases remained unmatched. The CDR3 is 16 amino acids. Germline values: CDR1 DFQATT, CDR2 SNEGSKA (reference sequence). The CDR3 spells CSARHPAGQVSAPLHF. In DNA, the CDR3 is TGCAGTGCTAGACACCCCGCCGGACAGGTCTCAGCACCCCTCCACTTT.

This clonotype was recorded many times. The CDR3 sequence: CSARGGVEGGYTF. The CDR3, as DNA: TGCAGTGCTAGAGGCGGCGTAGAAGGTGGCTACACCTTC. The V and J genes are TRBV20-1 and TRBJ1-2; D is unresolved. Germline CDR1 DFQATT, CDR2 SNEGSKA (reference sequence). Trimming pared 1 base from V and 7 bases from J, leaving 13 bases between. CDR3 length: 13 amino acids.

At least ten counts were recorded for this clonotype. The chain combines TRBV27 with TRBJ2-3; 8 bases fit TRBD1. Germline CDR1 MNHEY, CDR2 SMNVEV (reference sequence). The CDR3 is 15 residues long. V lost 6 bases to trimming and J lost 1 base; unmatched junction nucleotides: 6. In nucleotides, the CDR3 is TGTGCCAGCAGCTTCAGGGGGCGGCGCACAGATACGCAGTATTTT. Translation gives CASSFRGRRTDTQYF.

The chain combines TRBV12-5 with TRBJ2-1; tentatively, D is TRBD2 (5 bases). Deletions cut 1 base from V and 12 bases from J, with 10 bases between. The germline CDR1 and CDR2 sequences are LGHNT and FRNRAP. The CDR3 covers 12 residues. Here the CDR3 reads CASGLGRWGQFF. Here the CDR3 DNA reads TGTGCTAGTGGTTTGGGGAGGTGGGGGCAGTTCTTC.

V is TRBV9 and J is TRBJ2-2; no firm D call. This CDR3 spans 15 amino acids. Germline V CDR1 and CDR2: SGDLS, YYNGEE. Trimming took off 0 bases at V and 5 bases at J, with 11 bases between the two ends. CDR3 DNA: TGTGCCAGCAGCGTAGAAGGGCGCTTGACCGGGGAGCTGTTTTTT. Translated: CASSVEGRLTGELFF.

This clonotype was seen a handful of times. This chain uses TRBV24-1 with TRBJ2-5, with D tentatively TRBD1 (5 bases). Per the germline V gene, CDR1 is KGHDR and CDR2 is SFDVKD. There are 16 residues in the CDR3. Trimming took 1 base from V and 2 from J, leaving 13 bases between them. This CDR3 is CATSDFSDNRQETQYF. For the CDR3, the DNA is TGTGCCACCAGTGATTTTTCGGACAACCGACAAGAGACCCAGTACTTC.

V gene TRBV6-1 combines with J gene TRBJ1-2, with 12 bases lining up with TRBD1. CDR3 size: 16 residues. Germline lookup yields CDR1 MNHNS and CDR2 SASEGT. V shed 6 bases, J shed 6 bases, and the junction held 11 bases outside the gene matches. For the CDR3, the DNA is TGTGCCAGCAGAACATCCGGGACAGGGGGCTTACATGGCTACACCTTC. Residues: CASRTSGTGGLHGYTF.